This T cell receptor (beta chain) was recovered during a study of post-analysis software for immune sequencing data. Study background: The cohort encompassed relapsing-remitting, secondary progressive and progressive-relapsing multiple sclerosis disease courses. Whole-study results and caveats: Under F measure analysis, samples from one preparation batch co-clustered strongly. Patients used five TRBV segments, including TRBV5-6, TRBV5-1 and TRBV20-1, more often than controls.

A word on this clonotype: No antigen is known for it.

Germline values: CDR1 SEHNR, CDR2 FQNEAQ (reference sequence). The ends lost 6 bases at V and 4 bases at J; junction bases unmatched: 6. The CDR3 is made up of 14 amino acids. Unique molecular identifiers tagged the TCR beta cDNA libraries. There were roughly 0.9 to 10 million T cells, and some 500,000 cDNA molecules came from them. TCRdb reprocessed the PCR reads with MiXCR, giving one entry per CDR3 protein. Of under 900,000 distinct CDR3 sequences detected, roughly 50% appear once; the ten largest clones hold approximately 4.2%. The source is a girl under 18 with multiple sclerosis. The V and J genes are TRBV7-9 and TRBJ2-3; 8 bases map to TRBD1. Sequenced: blood. The CDR3 DNA follows: TGTGCCAGCAGTCCGGGACAGGCCGCAGATACGCAGTATTTT. Its translation: CASSPGQAADTQYF.